These T cell receptor beta chains were read from a single sample in a study of CD4 and CD8 cells across lung adenocarcinoma regions. TCRdb re-derived calls from the PCR reads in MiXCR, one entry per CDR3 protein. The sample lists about 8,200 distinct CDR3 sequences, around half occurring once. Sequences were obtained from CD8+ T cells from the center of a lung tumor. The receptors here all came from a male donor with lung adenocarcinoma. The CD4 and CD8 labels of this study may be unreliable. The CDR3 runs from the conserved cysteine through the conserved F or W. The D gene is left open where the match is weak. The size entry is marked missing in some rows and otherwise reads once, few, many or a size class.

V: TRBV27
size: once
J: TRBJ2-2
D: TRBD1
DNA: TGTGTCAGCACCCCCGCACCGGGACAGGGGGCCGGGGAGCTGTTTTTT
CDR3: CVSTPAPGQGAGELFF

V: TRBV24-1
size: many
J: TRBJ2-1
D: NA
DNA: TGTGCCACCAGTGATTTGCCTTCCGGATCTTCCCCTTACAATGAGCAGTTCTTC
CDR3: CATSDLPSGSSPYNEQFF

V: TRBV3-1
size: NA
J: TRBJ1-6
D: NA
DNA: TGTGCCAGCAGCCAGGGGTCAGGGTTGAATTCACCCCTCCACTTT
CDR3: CASSQGSGLNSPLHF

V: TRBV27
size: NA
J: TRBJ2-1
D: TRBD2
DNA: TGTGCCAGCAGCCCTTTAGCGGGAGCAGGGGTGGTTGAACAGTTCTTC
CDR3: CASSPLAGAGVVEQFF

V: TRBV7-9
size: NA
J: TRBJ2-3
D: NA
DNA: TGTGCCAGCAGCTCGCGACTGGCGGACAAAGACACGCAGTATTTC
CDR3: CASSSRLADKDTQYF

V: TRBV27
size: NA
J: TRBJ2-2
D: TRBD2
DNA: TGTGCCAGCAGTTTGTCGCCTAGCGGGGTCGGGGAGCTGTTTTTT
CDR3: CASSLSPSGVGELFF

V: TRBV6-1
size: NA
J: TRBJ2-1
D: NA
DNA: TGTGCCAGCAGTGCACGTAGGGCAGTCCACTCCTACAATGAGCAGTTCTTC
CDR3: CASSARRAVHSYNEQFF

V: TRBV6-1
size: NA
J: TRBJ2-3
D: TRBD1
DNA: TGTGCCAGGCGAACCGGGACAGGGGACCTTAAGGGCACAGATACGCAGTATTTT
CDR3: CARRTGTGDLKGTDTQYF

V: TRBV11-2
size: NA
J: TRBJ2-7
D: TRBD2
DNA: TGTGCCAGCAGCTTAGATCGGGGGGACGAGCAGTACTTC
CDR3: CASSLDRGDEQYF

V: TRBV6-1
size: NA
J: TRBJ2-4
D: TRBD2
DNA: TGTGCCAGCAGTGAGATAGCGGGGGTGTTTGCCAAAGATATTCAGTACTTC
CDR3: CASSEIAGVFAKDIQYF

V: TRBV30
size: NA
J: TRBJ1-6
D: NA
DNA: TGTGCCTGGAGTTTCGGAGCAAATTCACCCCTCCACTTT
CDR3: CAWSFGANSPLHF

V: TRBV4-1
size: many
J: TRBJ2-1
D: NA
DNA: TGCGCCAGCAGCCAAGAACCCCAGCTGGGCCTCTCCTACAATGAGCAGTTCTTC
CDR3: CASSQEPQLGLSYNEQFF

V: TRBV6-1
size: many
J: TRBJ1-5
D: NA
DNA: TGTGCCAGCAGCCCCTCGGGCAATCAGCCCCAGCATTTT
CDR3: CASSPSGNQPQHF

V: TRBV6-1
size: many
J: TRBJ2-1
D: TRBD2
DNA: TGTGCCAGCAAGAACCGACTAGCGGGAGGAAACAACGAGCAGTTCTTC
CDR3: CASKNRLAGGNNEQFF

V: TRBV6-1
size: NA
J: TRBJ1-2
D: NA
DNA: TGTGCCAGCAGCGCACAGGGAGGCGAGTATGGCTACACCTTC
CDR3: CASSAQGGEYGYTF

V: TRBV6-1
size: many
J: TRBJ1-2
D: NA
DNA: TGTGCCAGCAGTGAAGCTTCGGCTAACTATGGCTACACCTTC
CDR3: CASSEASANYGYTF

V: TRBV6-1
size: few
J: TRBJ2-7
D: NA
DNA: TGTGCCAGCAGTGTGGGCACAAACTACGAGCAGTACTTC
CDR3: CASSVGTNYEQYF

V: TRBV7-9
size: NA
J: TRBJ2-7
D: TRBD1
DNA: TGTGCCAGCAGCCCGCTGGACAGGGGGACTTACGAGCAGTACTTC
CDR3: CASSPLDRGTYEQYF

V: TRBV6-5
size: few
J: TRBJ2-1
D: NA
DNA: TGTGCCAGCAGTTACTCGTATCGGGGGCCGTACAATGAGCAGTTCTTC
CDR3: CASSYSYRGPYNEQFF

V: TRBV10-1
size: few
J: TRBJ2-1
D: NA
DNA: TGCGCCAGCAGTGAGGGGGACACTGAGTGGAATGAGCAGTTCTTC
CDR3: CASSEGDTEWNEQFF

V: TRBV6-1
size: NA
J: TRBJ1-6
D: TRBD1
DNA: TGTGCCAGCAGTAAGGACAGGATTAATTCACCCCTCCACTTT
CDR3: CASSKDRINSPLHF

V: TRBV27
size: NA
J: TRBJ2-5
D: TRBD1
DNA: TGTGCCAGCAGTTCGGACAGGGGGTATGGGGAGACCCAGTACTTC
CDR3: CASSSDRGYGETQYF

V: TRBV4-1
size: NA
J: TRBJ2-5
D: TRBD1
DNA: TGCGCCAGCAGCCGACAGGGGTCATCAGAGACCCAGTACTTC
CDR3: CASSRQGSSETQYF

V: TRBV6-1
size: few
J: TRBJ2-3
D: NA
DNA: TGTGCCAGCCGCTTGGCAGGGGGCACAGATACGCAGTATTTT
CDR3: CASRLAGGTDTQYF

V: TRBV10-2
size: once
J: TRBJ2-7
D: NA
DNA: TGCGCCAGCAGGCATAGCTACGAGCAGTACTTC
CDR3: CASRHSYEQYF

V: TRBV4-1
size: NA
J: TRBJ1-6
D: NA
DNA: TGCGCCAGCAGCCAGGAGGTAGGCGGAATCTCAACACCCCTCCACTTT
CDR3: CASSQEVGGISTPLHF

V: TRBV6-1
size: NA
J: TRBJ2-5
D: TRBD2
DNA: TGTGCCAGCAGTGAACTAGCGGGAGTAGAGACCCAGTACTTC
CDR3: CASSELAGVETQYF

V: TRBV6-1
size: NA
J: TRBJ2-1
D: NA
DNA: TGTGCCAGCAGTCGTGGAACTGGAATTAGCCAGAATGAGCAGTTCTTC
CDR3: CASSRGTGISQNEQFF